Listed below are T cell receptor beta chains from one sample, sequenced in a study of blood T cell repertoires in COVID-19. TCRdb keeps only in-frame clones here, not all; method: immunoSEQ multiplex PCR. In the table there are roughly 68,000 clones, about 90% of which are singletons. Source material: peripheral blood. The receptor set was obtained from a man in his fifties or sixties with COVID-19, enrolled during active disease. The CDR3 runs from the conserved cysteine through the conserved F or W. The D gene is left open where the match is weak. Only part of the rows carry a size: once, few, many, or a class if the clone is expanded.

. | . | TRBJ1-1 | TRBV7-6 | CASSQRYSHGTEAFF | TGTGCCAGCAGCCAACGTTACAGTCACGGCACTGAAGCTTTCTTT
TRBD2 | . | TRBJ2-3 | TRBV5-1 | CASSQMTSGSTDTQYF | TGCGCCAGCAGCCAAATGACTAGCGGGAGCACAGATACGCAGTATTTT
TRBD1 | once | TRBJ1-5 | TRBV5-1 | CASSLGDRNQPQHF | TGCGCCAGCAGCTTGGGGGACAGGAATCAGCCCCAGCATTTT
TRBD2 | . | TRBJ2-3 | TRBV4-2 | CASSPKGLAGDGTDTQYF | TGTGCCAGCAGCCCAAAGGGACTAGCGGGAGATGGCACAGATACGCAGTATTTT
TRBD2 | . | TRBJ2-3 | TRBV12-5 | CASGTGLAGIQDTQYF | TGTGCTAGTGGTACCGGACTAGCCGGAATACAAGATACGCAGTATTTT
TRBD1 | . | TRBJ2-7 | TRBV6-2/TRBV6-3 | CASSENRGLKGEQYF | TGTGCCAGCAGCGAAAACAGGGGGCTTAAGGGGGAGCAGTACTTC
TRBD1 | . | TRBJ2-1 | TRBV11-3 | CASSSGTGPGNEQFF | TGTGCCAGCAGCTCGGGGACAGGCCCTGGCAATGAGCAGTTCTTC
. | . | TRBJ1-1 | TRBV18 | CASSPAGNTEAFF | TGTGCCAGCTCACCAGCGGGGAACACTGAAGCTTTCTTT
. | . | TRBJ1-2 | TRBV29-1 | CSVGEAGGYTF | TGCAGCGTTGGCGAAGCAGGAGGCTACACCTTC
. | . | TRBJ2-7 | TRBV7-9 | CASSLASRGPSEQYF | TGTGCCAGCAGCTTAGCTTCCAGGGGACCATCCGAGCAGTACTTC
TRBD2 | . | TRBJ2-7 | TRBV5-5 | CASSLSPSGTNEQYF | TGTGCCAGCAGCTTGAGCCCTAGCGGGACTAACGAGCAGTACTTC
TRBD1 | . | TRBJ1-1 | TRBV6-4 | CASTSKKEDRGNTEAFF | TGTGCCAGCACAAGCAAAAAAGAAGACAGGGGGAACACTGAAGCTTTCTTT
. | . | TRBJ1-4 | TRBV27 | CASSRKGATNEKLFF | TGTGCCAGCAGTCGTAAAGGGGCAACTAATGAAAAACTGTTTTTT
. | . | TRBJ1-2 | TRBV24-1 | CATSDPTSYGGYTF | TGTGCCACCAGTGATCCAACGAGCTACGGGGGCTACACCTTC
. | . | TRBJ2-1 | TRBV5-1 | CASSPGTAGDEQFF | TGCGCCAGCAGCCCCGGGACAGCGGGGGATGAGCAGTTCTTC
. | . | TRBJ2-7 | TRBV7-9 | CASSSGLTGKPYEQYF | TGTGCCAGCAGCTCTGGCCTGACCGGGAAACCTTACGAGCAGTACTTC
. | . | TRBJ1-1 | TRBV9 | CASRLGPMNTEAFF | TGTGCCAGCAGACTAGGCCCGATGAACACTGAAGCTTTCTTT
TRBD1 | . | TRBJ2-7 | TRBV6-2/TRBV6-3 | CASSRGQGAYEQYF | TGTGCCAGCAGTCGGGGACAGGGGGCCTACGAGCAGTACTTC
. | . | TRBJ1-2 | TRBV7-3 | CASSPTPRGEIYGYTF | TGTGCCAGCAGCCCGACCCCCCGGGGGGAGATCTATGGCTACACCTTC
TRBD1 | . | TRBJ1-2 | TRBV2 | CASSGDSSFYGYTF | TGTGCCAGCAGTGGGGACAGCTCCTTCTATGGCTACACCTTC
. | . | TRBJ2-1 | TRBV12-3/TRBV12-4 | CASTRGAPPEQFF | TGTGCCAGCACCCGGGGGGCACCTCCTGAGCAGTTCTTC
. | . | TRBJ2-7 | TRBV11-2 | CASSLGNFAGSYEQYF | TGTGCCAGCAGCCTCGGTAACTTTGCGGGGTCCTACGAGCAGTACTTC
TRBD2 | . | TRBJ2-7 | TRBV4-2 | CASSQDILAGANYEQYF | TGTGCCAGCAGCCAAGACATACTAGCGGGAGCTAACTACGAGCAGTACTTC
. | . | TRBJ1-6 | TRBV28 | CASSLIGGQGGGDNSPLHF | TGTGCCAGCAGTTTAATCGGAGGGCAGGGAGGAGGGGATAATTCACCCCTCCACTTT
TRBD1 | . | TRBJ1-2 | TRBV6-1 | CASSEDRGVGYGYTF | TGTGCCAGCAGTGAAGACAGGGGGGTCGGCTATGGCTACACCTTC
. | . | TRBJ1-1 | TRBV4-1 | CASSQGVGPQRNTEAFF | TGCGCCAGCAGCCAAGGGGTGGGCCCCCAAAGGAACACTGAAGCTTTCTTT
TRBD1 | . | TRBJ1-1 | TRBV29-1 | CSVEGNRGPGSTEAFF | TGCAGCGTTGAGGGGAACAGGGGCCCGGGATCCACTGAAGCTTTCTTT
TRBD1 | . | TRBJ1-3 | TRBV18 | CASSTDRGAGNTIYF | TGTGCCAGCTCAACCGACAGGGGGGCTGGAAACACCATATATTTT
. | . | TRBJ1-6 | TRBV27 | CASSLNRESPLHF | TGTGCCAGCAGTTTAAACAGGGAATCACCCCTCCACTTT
TRBD1 | . | TRBJ1-2 | TRBV9 | CASSETGGYNYGYTF | TGTGCCAGCAGCGAAACAGGGGGCTATAACTATGGCTACACCTTC
. | . | TRBJ1-4 | TRBV2 | CASSGGPEKLFF | TGTGCCAGCAGTGGCGGTCCTGAAAAACTGTTTTTT
TRBD1 | . | TRBJ2-2 | TRBV30 | CAWSNRGFVGELFF | TGTGCCTGGAGTAACAGGGGGTTCGTCGGGGAGCTGTTTTTT
. | . | TRBJ1-2 | TRBV11-2 | CASSASGHFYGYTF | TGTGCCAGCAGCGCTTCGGGACACTTCTATGGCTACACCTTC
. | . | TRBJ2-3 | TRBV9 | CASSVRRADTDTQYF | TGTGCCAGCAGCGTTCGGCGGGCTGACACAGATACGCAGTATTTT
. | . | TRBJ1-5 | TRBV27 | CASSLLGRRNSNQPQHF | TGTGCCAGCAGTTTATTGGGCCGGAGGAACAGTAATCAGCCCCAGCATTTT
TRBD2 | . | TRBJ2-1 | TRBV10-3 | CAISEDGGLAGFNEQFF | TGTGCCATCAGTGAGGATGGGGGACTAGCGGGGTTCAATGAGCAGTTCTTC
. | . | TRBJ2-3 | TRBV5-5 | CASSSYTDTQYF | TGTGCCAGCAGCTCGTACACAGATACGCAGTATTTT
TRBD1 | . | TRBJ1-3 | TRBV5-4 | CASSLQGGGNTIYF | TGTGCCAGCAGCTTGCAGGGGGGCGGAAACACCATATATTTT
. | . | TRBJ2-7 | TRBV6-5 | CASSLGTRGTYEQYF | TGTGCCAGCAGTTTGGGCACCCGAGGGACCTACGAGCAGTACTTC
. | . | TRBJ1-1 | TRBV6-5 | CASRPRGWDEAFF | TGTGCCAGCAGGCCTAGGGGCTGGGATGAAGCTTTCTTT
. | . | TRBJ2-6 | TRBV3-1/TRBV3-2 | CASSPRYSGANVLTF | TGTGCCAGCAGTCCGAGGTACTCTGGGGCCAACGTCCTGACTTTC
. | . | TRBJ1-2 | TRBV30 | CAWSVDWGRGSGYTF | TGTGCCTGGAGTGTAGATTGGGGACGGGGGTCGGGCTACACCTTC
TRBD2 | . | TRBJ2-7 | TRBV18 | CASSPAGGQEQYF | TGTGCCAGCTCACCGGCGGGAGGGCAGGAGCAGTACTTC
TRBD2 | few | TRBJ2-3 | TRBV19 | CASTSGGTNTQYF | TGTGCCAGTACTAGCGGGGGCACGAATACGCAGTATTTT
. | . | TRBJ2-6 | TRBV19 | CASTDDRAGANVLTF | TGTGCCAGTACCGATGACAGAGCTGGGGCCAACGTCCTGACTTTC
. | . | TRBJ2-4 | TRBV7-9 | CASSRLGPGVLPQYF | TGTGCCAGCAGCCGGTTAGGGCCAGGGGTACTGCCGCAGTACTTC
TRBD1 | . | TRBJ2-5 | TRBV6-5 | CASSYSRGQTQYF | TGTGCCAGCAGTTACTCTAGGGGGCAGACCCAGTACTTC
TRBD1 | . | TRBJ1-5 | TRBV6-2/TRBV6-3 | CASSHGQGRSNQPQHF | TGTGCCAGCAGTCACGGACAGGGAAGGAGCAATCAGCCCCAGCATTTT
. | . | TRBJ1-3 | TRBV20-1 | CSASPVSGNTIYF | TGCAGTGCTAGTCCCGTCTCTGGAAACACCATATATTTT
TRBD2 | few | TRBJ2-1 | TRBV4-1 | CASSQDSVPGLAGVGWYNEQFF | TGCGCCAGCAGCCAAGATTCGGTCCCGGGACTAGCGGGAGTAGGCTGGTACAATGAGCAGTTCTTC
. | . | TRBJ1-2 | TRBV19 | CASSIAGDYGYTF | TGTGCCAGTAGTATAGCAGGGGACTATGGCTACACCTTC
. | . | TRBJ2-7 | TRBV5-1 | CASSLPGYEQYF | TGCGCCAGCAGCTTGCCGGGGTACGAGCAGTACTTC